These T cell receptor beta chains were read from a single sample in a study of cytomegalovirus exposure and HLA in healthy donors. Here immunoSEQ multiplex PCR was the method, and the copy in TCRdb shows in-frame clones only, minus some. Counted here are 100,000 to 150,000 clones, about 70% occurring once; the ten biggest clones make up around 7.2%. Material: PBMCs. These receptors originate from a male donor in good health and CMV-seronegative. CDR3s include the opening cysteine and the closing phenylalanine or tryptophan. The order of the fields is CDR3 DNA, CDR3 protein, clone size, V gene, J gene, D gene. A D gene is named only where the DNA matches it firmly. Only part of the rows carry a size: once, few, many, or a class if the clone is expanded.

cdr3_nt: TGCGCCAGCAGCTGGGACAGTACTAGCACAGATACGCAGTATTTT; cdr3_aa: CASSWDSTSTDTQYF; clone_size: .; v_call: TRBV5-1; j_call: TRBJ2-3; d_call: TRBD1
cdr3_nt: TGTTCCAGCAGTCGGAGGACTAGCGGGACCGTCCAAGAGACCCAGTACTTC; cdr3_aa: CSSSRRTSGTVQETQYF; clone_size: .; v_call: TRBV7-9; j_call: TRBJ2-5; d_call: TRBD2
cdr3_nt: TGTGCCAGCAGCCAGGGCAGACTAGCGGGGTTTAGCACAGATACGCAGTATTTT; cdr3_aa: CASSQGRLAGFSTDTQYF; clone_size: .; v_call: TRBV4-2; j_call: TRBJ2-3; d_call: TRBD2
cdr3_nt: TGTGCCAGCAGCCAAGATTCCCTATTCTCCACAGATACGCAGTATTTT; cdr3_aa: CASSQDSLFSTDTQYF; clone_size: .; v_call: TRBV4-2; j_call: TRBJ2-3; d_call: .
cdr3_nt: TGTGCCAGCCGGTTCCCCCCGAGCGCCACTGAAGCTTTCTTT; cdr3_aa: CASRFPPSATEAFF; clone_size: .; v_call: TRBV28; j_call: TRBJ1-1; d_call: .
cdr3_nt: TGTGCCAGCAGCCTCGTGGGACAGGGGGCAAAGTACGAGCAGTACTTC; cdr3_aa: CASSLVGQGAKYEQYF; clone_size: .; v_call: TRBV28; j_call: TRBJ2-7; d_call: TRBD1
cdr3_nt: TGTGCCAGCACCCCCCGGGCCAGCGGGGGGCGTAATGAGCAGTTCTTC; cdr3_aa: CASTPRASGGRNEQFF; clone_size: .; v_call: TRBV27; j_call: TRBJ2-1; d_call: TRBD2
cdr3_nt: TGTGCCAGCAGCTTAGAGGGGACAGGCAGTGGGTACGAGCAGTACTTC; cdr3_aa: CASSLEGTGSGYEQYF; clone_size: .; v_call: TRBV7-2; j_call: TRBJ2-7; d_call: TRBD1
cdr3_nt: TGTGCCAGCAGCCAGGTGACAGGGGCTGGCACAGATACGCAGTATTTT; cdr3_aa: CASSQVTGAGTDTQYF; clone_size: .; v_call: TRBV4-2; j_call: TRBJ2-3; d_call: TRBD1
cdr3_nt: TGTGCCAGCAGCCTAGCGGGAGGGCCCCCAGATACGCAGTATTTT; cdr3_aa: CASSLAGGPPDTQYF; clone_size: .; v_call: TRBV7-9; j_call: TRBJ2-3; d_call: TRBD2
cdr3_nt: TGTGCCAGCAGCGGGTGGGACTGGTATAACACAGATACGCAGTATTTT; cdr3_aa: CASSGWDWYNTDTQYF; clone_size: .; v_call: TRBV7-2; j_call: TRBJ2-3; d_call: .
cdr3_nt: TGTGCCAGTAGTATTGCCAGGCTGAACACTGAAGCTTTCTTT; cdr3_aa: CASSIARLNTEAFF; clone_size: .; v_call: TRBV19; j_call: TRBJ1-1; d_call: .
cdr3_nt: TGTGCCACCAGCAGAGTCACACAGAACACTGAAGCTTTCTTT; cdr3_aa: CATSRVTQNTEAFF; clone_size: .; v_call: TRBV15; j_call: TRBJ1-1; d_call: .
cdr3_nt: TGTGCCAGCAGCTCATCCCACCCCGGGACAGGGTTAGTCGAGCAGTACTTC; cdr3_aa: CASSSSHPGTGLVEQYF; clone_size: few; v_call: TRBV7-2; j_call: TRBJ2-7; d_call: TRBD1
cdr3_nt: TGTGCCAGCAGCTTAGGTCAAGGGGCTAATGAAAAACTGTTTTTT; cdr3_aa: CASSLGQGANEKLFF; clone_size: .; v_call: TRBV7-9; j_call: TRBJ1-4; d_call: .
cdr3_nt: TGTGCCAGCAGCGTAGGGGGCCTGAATGAAAAACTGTTTTTT; cdr3_aa: CASSVGGLNEKLFF; clone_size: .; v_call: TRBV9; j_call: TRBJ1-4; d_call: .
cdr3_nt: TGTGCCAGCAGTCAAACAGGGGTCCGGACTAGCGGGAAAAGGGAATACAATGAGCAGTTCTTC; cdr3_aa: CASSQTGVRTSGKREYNEQFF; clone_size: .; v_call: TRBV28; j_call: TRBJ2-1; d_call: TRBD2
cdr3_nt: TGCGCCAGCAGCTTGGGGTCGGGGGTATCCTATGGCTACACCTTC; cdr3_aa: CASSLGSGVSYGYTF; clone_size: .; v_call: TRBV5-1; j_call: TRBJ1-2; d_call: .
cdr3_nt: TGTGCCAGAAGCTTGGGGATAGAGAGGTATGAGCAGTTCTTC; cdr3_aa: CARSLGIERYEQFF; clone_size: .; v_call: TRBV5-3; j_call: TRBJ2-1; d_call: .
cdr3_nt: TGTGCCAGCAGTGAAGGGGTACAGGGCAATCAGCCCCAGCATTTT; cdr3_aa: CASSEGVQGNQPQHF; clone_size: .; v_call: TRBV2; j_call: TRBJ1-5; d_call: .
cdr3_nt: TGTGCCAGCAGCTTAGGACAGGGCCCCTACGAGCAGTACTTC; cdr3_aa: CASSLGQGPYEQYF; clone_size: .; v_call: TRBV5-5; j_call: TRBJ2-7; d_call: TRBD1
cdr3_nt: TGTTCCAGCAGCTTAGAGGAAGTTACAGGGGGCACCGGGGAGCTGTTTTTT; cdr3_aa: CSSSLEEVTGGTGELFF; clone_size: .; v_call: TRBV7-9; j_call: TRBJ2-2; d_call: TRBD1
cdr3_nt: TGTGCCAGCAGTCTGACAGGGCCGAATGAAAAACTGTTTTTT; cdr3_aa: CASSLTGPNEKLFF; clone_size: .; v_call: TRBV28; j_call: TRBJ1-4; d_call: TRBD1
cdr3_nt: TGCGCCAGACTCGGGGAGCGCTCCTACGAGCAGTACTTC; cdr3_aa: CARLGERSYEQYF; clone_size: .; v_call: TRBV5-1; j_call: TRBJ2-7; d_call: .
cdr3_nt: TGTGCCAGCAGCGTAGACAGGGCCACTGAAGCTTTCTTT; cdr3_aa: CASSVDRATEAFF; clone_size: few; v_call: TRBV9; j_call: TRBJ1-1; d_call: .
cdr3_nt: TGTGCCAGCAGCCCTAGAGCGGATACGAACACCGGGGAGCTGTTTTTT; cdr3_aa: CASSPRADTNTGELFF; clone_size: .; v_call: TRBV5-5; j_call: TRBJ2-2; d_call: .
cdr3_nt: TGTGCCAGCAGTGAAGCTCGTACTAGGGGGCAAGAGACCCAGTACTTC; cdr3_aa: CASSEARTRGQETQYF; clone_size: .; v_call: TRBV6-1; j_call: TRBJ2-5; d_call: .
cdr3_nt: TGTGCCAGCAGCTTAGGACCGGGACAAGACTACGAGCAGTACTTC; cdr3_aa: CASSLGPGQDYEQYF; clone_size: .; v_call: TRBV11-2; j_call: TRBJ2-7; d_call: .
cdr3_nt: TGTGCCAGCAGCTTTCTAGCGGATTACGAAGAGACCCAGTACTTC; cdr3_aa: CASSFLADYEETQYF; clone_size: .; v_call: TRBV27; j_call: TRBJ2-5; d_call: TRBD2
cdr3_nt: TGTGCCAGCACTATCGGAGCGGGACGAGAGACCCAGTACTTC; cdr3_aa: CASTIGAGRETQYF; clone_size: once; v_call: TRBV9; j_call: TRBJ2-5; d_call: TRBD2
cdr3_nt: TGTGCCAGCAGCTCCGGGGGGGGGACCGGGGAGCTGTTTTTT; cdr3_aa: CASSSGGGTGELFF; clone_size: .; v_call: TRBV7-3; j_call: TRBJ2-2; d_call: TRBD2
cdr3_nt: TGCGCCAGCAGCCAAGTACTACCCCGGGGGAACACTGAAGCTTTCTTT; cdr3_aa: CASSQVLPRGNTEAFF; clone_size: .; v_call: TRBV4-1; j_call: TRBJ1-1; d_call: .
cdr3_nt: TGTGCCAGCAGCTTAAGGGGGAGGTCGGACAGGGCACCCCTCCACTTT; cdr3_aa: CASSLRGRSDRAPLHF; clone_size: .; v_call: TRBV7-2; j_call: TRBJ1-6; d_call: TRBD1
cdr3_nt: TGTGCCAGCAGCTTGGTACTAGCGGGAGTACGTGAGCAGTTCTTC; cdr3_aa: CASSLVLAGVREQFF; clone_size: .; v_call: TRBV5-4; j_call: TRBJ2-1; d_call: TRBD2
cdr3_nt: TGTGCCAGCAGTTTAATTGGCAGGGGGCTTTCTGAAGCTTTCTTT; cdr3_aa: CASSLIGRGLSEAFF; clone_size: .; v_call: TRBV28; j_call: TRBJ1-1; d_call: TRBD1
cdr3_nt: .; cdr3_aa: CASSFLVMARPTGELFF; clone_size: .; v_call: TRBV27; j_call: TRBJ2-2; d_call: .
cdr3_nt: TGCGCCAGCAGCTTACAGGGGGTCGGCACTGAAGCTTTCTTT; cdr3_aa: CASSLQGVGTEAFF; clone_size: .; v_call: TRBV5-1; j_call: TRBJ1-1; d_call: TRBD1
cdr3_nt: TGTGCCAGCAGCGCCCGTAGGGGCGAGCAGTACTTC; cdr3_aa: CASSARRGEQYF; clone_size: .; v_call: TRBV7-8; j_call: TRBJ2-7; d_call: .
cdr3_nt: TGTGCCAGTAGTCCTAGCGGGGGTAAAACGGATACGCAGTATTTT; cdr3_aa: CASSPSGGKTDTQYF; clone_size: .; v_call: TRBV19; j_call: TRBJ2-3; d_call: TRBD2
cdr3_nt: TGCGCCAGCAGCCAAGATTCCAGGGGAGGGGAGACCCAGTACTTC; cdr3_aa: CASSQDSRGGETQYF; clone_size: .; v_call: TRBV4-3; j_call: TRBJ2-5; d_call: .
cdr3_nt: TGTGCCAGCAGCCAAATCGACAGGGGGAACACTGAAGCTTTCTTT; cdr3_aa: CASSQIDRGNTEAFF; clone_size: .; v_call: TRBV6-6; j_call: TRBJ1-1; d_call: TRBD1
cdr3_nt: TGTGCCAGCAGCCGTAGCGGGGCGGGGCGGTACGAGCAGTACTTC; cdr3_aa: CASSRSGAGRYEQYF; clone_size: .; v_call: TRBV27; j_call: TRBJ2-7; d_call: TRBD2
cdr3_nt: TGTGCCAGCAGTGTCCACATCCTCGCTGAAGCTTTCTTT; cdr3_aa: CASSVHILAEAFF; clone_size: .; v_call: TRBV6-1; j_call: TRBJ1-1; d_call: .
cdr3_nt: TGCAGCGTTGGCGACAGACTAGCCAAAAACATTCAGTACTTC; cdr3_aa: CSVGDRLAKNIQYF; clone_size: .; v_call: TRBV29-1; j_call: TRBJ2-4; d_call: .
cdr3_nt: TGTGCCAGTAGTATAGGGGGGGTTGAGCAGTTCTTC; cdr3_aa: CASSIGGVEQFF; clone_size: .; v_call: TRBV19; j_call: TRBJ2-1; d_call: .